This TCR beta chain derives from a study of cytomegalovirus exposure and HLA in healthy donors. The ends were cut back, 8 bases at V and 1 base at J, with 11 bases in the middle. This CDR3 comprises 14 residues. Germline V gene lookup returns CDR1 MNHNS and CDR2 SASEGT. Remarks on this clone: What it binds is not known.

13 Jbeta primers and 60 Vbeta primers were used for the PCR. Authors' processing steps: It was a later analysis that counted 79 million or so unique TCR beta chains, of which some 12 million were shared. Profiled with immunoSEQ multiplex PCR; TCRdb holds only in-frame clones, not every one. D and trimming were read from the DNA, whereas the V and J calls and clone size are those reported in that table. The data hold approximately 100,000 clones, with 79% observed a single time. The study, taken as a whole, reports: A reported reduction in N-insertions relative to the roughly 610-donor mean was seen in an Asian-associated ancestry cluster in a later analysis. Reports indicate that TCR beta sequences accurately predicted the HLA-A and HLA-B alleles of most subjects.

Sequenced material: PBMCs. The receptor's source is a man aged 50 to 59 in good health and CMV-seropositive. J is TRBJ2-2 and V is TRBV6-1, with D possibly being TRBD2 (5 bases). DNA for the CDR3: TGTGCCAGCGACGACGGAGGGAACACCGGGGAGCTGTTTTTT. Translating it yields CASDDGGNTGELFF.